Below are 30 T cell receptor beta chains sequenced from a single sample in a study of CD8+CD57+ T cells in acquired aplastic anemia. Using genomic DNA as the template, TCR beta VDJ and CDR3 profiling was carried out. TCRdb called the reads again in MiXCR, with one record for every CDR3 protein. The sample contains around 130,000 distinct CDR3 sequences, about 48% of which appear only once. Sequenced material: sorted CD4+, CD8+, or CD8+CD57+ T cells (not recorded which) from PBMCs. The receptors here all came from a human donor in good health, serving as a control.

This clonotype was recorded many times. The gene calls are TRBV11-2 and TRBJ2-3; 8 bases fit TRBD1. Trimming cost V 1 base and J 2 bases; bases outside gene matches: 2. This CDR3 has 15 amino acids. In germline, CDR1 is SGHAT, CDR2 FQNNGV. CDR3 sequence (DNA): TGTGCCAGCAGCTTAGGGACAGGGCACACAGATACGCAGTATTTT. Its translation: CASSLGTGHTDTQYF.

The chain combines TRBV24-1 with TRBJ2-7; no definite D call. V was shortened by 4 bases and J by 4 bases, with 16 bases between the two germline ends. The CDR3 length is 15 residues. Germline lookup yields CDR1 KGHDR and CDR2 SFDVKD. The CDR3 region is CATSDSRAPPYEQYF. The CDR3 region has the DNA TGTGCCACCAGTGACTCCCGGGCCCCCCCTTACGAGCAGTACTTC.

This clonotype showed up many times. The CDR3 DNA sequence: TGTGCCAGCTCACCGGCGGATACGCAGTATTTT. It yields the protein CASSPADTQYF. The chain is built from TRBV18 and TRBJ2-3; D not certain. CDR3 size: 11 residues. Trimming removed 3 bases at V and 6 bases at J, with 4 bases between. CDR1 and CDR2 (germline): KGHSH, LQKENI.

V and J are TRBV19 and TRBJ1-5; D gene ambiguous. CDR1 and CDR2 (germline): LNHDA, SQIVND (reference sequence). The CDR3 runs 14 residues. The V and J ends lost 3 bases and 1 base respectively, with 7 bases between them. The CDR3 here is CASSIKDSNQPQHF. CDR3 bases: TGTGCCAGTAGTATCAAGGACAGCAATCAGCCCCAGCATTTT.

This clonotype was recorded at least ten times. The rearrangement joins TRBV5-1 to TRBJ2-7; D might be TRBD2 (5 bases). Per germline, CDR1 SGHRS and CDR2 YFSETQ. This CDR3 is 12 amino acids long. Trimming took off 4 bases at V and 6 bases at J, with 11 bases between the two ends. The CDR3 here is CASSQDFAEQYF. In DNA, the CDR3 is TGCGCCAGCAGCCAGGACTTTGCCGAGCAGTACTTC.

The chain links TRBV29-1 to TRBJ2-7; 7 positions agree with TRBD1. Germline-derived CDR1 and CDR2 are SQVTM and ANQGSEA. There are 11 residues in the CDR3. V gave up 1 base and J gave up 12 bases; unmatched junction bases: 6. The CDR3 protein is CSVEVGQDRYF. CDR3 bases: TGCAGCGTTGAAGTAGGACAGGACCGGTACTTC.

The chain is built from TRBV6-2 or TRBV6-3 and TRBJ2-7, with D perhaps TRBD1 or TRBD2 (5 bases each). V was pared by 7 bases and J by 1 base, with 17 bases between. The V gene's germline CDR1 is MNHEY and CDR2 SVGEGT. The CDR3 runs 15 residues. CDR3 DNA: TGTGCCAGCAATCCACGGGGCGGAAGATCCTACGAGCAGTACTTC. Translated, it gives CASNPRGGRSYEQYF.

This clonotype was detected many times. The chain carries TRBV4-1 and TRBJ2-5; 7 bases match TRBD2. Germline trimming cut 1 base from V and 2 bases from J; bases unmatched to any gene: 13. The length of the CDR3 is 18 residues. The V gene's germline CDR1 is MGHRA and CDR2 YSYEKL. The CDR3 loop is CASSQVSRWEGSQETQYF. DNA for the CDR3: TGCGCCAGCAGCCAAGTTAGTAGGTGGGAGGGGTCTCAAGAGACCCAGTACTTC.

The V gene is TRBV2, the J gene TRBJ2-7, with 9 bases fitting TRBD1. CDR3 length equals 17 residues. Looked up from germline, CDR1 is SNHLY and CDR2 is FYNNEI. The junction had 16 bases not matched to a gene; V was cut back by 5 bases and J by 5 bases. In nucleotides, the CDR3 is TGTGCCAGCAGTCCCTCGCTTTGGGACAGGGTAAGGAACGAGCAGTACTTC. It codes for CASSPSLWDRVRNEQYF.

This clonotype was seen more than once but under ten times. This sequence joins TRBV9 and TRBJ2-1, with 9 bases that match TRBD2. The trim removed 0 bases at V and 4 bases at J, leaving 2 bases unmatched. The length of the CDR3 is 15 residues. Per the germline V gene, CDR1 is SGDLS and CDR2 is YYNGEE. CDR3 DNA sequence: TGTGCCAGCAGCGTAGGCAGCGGGGGGTACAATGAGCAGTTCTTC. Translated: CASSVGSGGYNEQFF.

This clonotype turned up a few times. The genes are TRBV2 and TRBJ1-1, with D perhaps TRBD1 (6 bases). The CDR3 runs 15 residues. Trimming took 5 bases from V and 1 from J, leaving 14 bases between them. Per the germline V gene, CDR1 is SNHLY and CDR2 is FYNNEI. The CDR3 protein is CASSSHRVRNTEAFF. The CDR3 DNA follows: TGTGCCAGCAGTAGCCACAGGGTCAGGAACACTGAAGCTTTCTTT.

The chain employs TRBV29-1 and TRBJ2-7, with D possibly matching TRBD1 (5 bases). The CDR3 is made up of 16 amino acids. V was cut by 0 bases and J by 4 bases, with 19 bases left in between. Per the germline V gene, CDR1 is SQVTM and CDR2 is ANQGSEA. DNA for the CDR3: TGCAGCGTTGAAGACGCCAGGGAAGGGGTGGAATACGAGCAGTACTTC. This sequence encodes CSVEDAREGVEYEQYF.

The V and J genes are TRBV24-1 and TRBJ1-2; D is unresolved. The CDR3 loop spans 17 amino acids. CDR1 is KGHDR, CDR2 SFDVKD, per germline. V lost 4 bases and J 3 bases, leaving 20 bases between the germline ends. In DNA form, the CDR3 reads TGTGCCACCAGTGACCAAGGACCTTTCAAGTGGGACTATGGCTACACCTTC. Translated, it gives CATSDQGPFKWDYGYTF.

There are many counts of this clonotype. The chain is built from TRBV28 and TRBJ1-2; D remains ambiguous. The germline V and J ends were trimmed by 2 bases and 4 bases, with 8 bases remaining between them. This CDR3 is built from 13 residues. Per germline, CDR1 MDHEN and CDR2 SYDVKM. The CDR3 nucleotides are TGTGCCAGCAGTTTAGGTAAAGGCTATGGCTACACCTTC. It yields the protein CASSLGKGYGYTF.

The chain joins TRBV10-3 to TRBJ2-7, with 8 bases fitting TRBD2. The germline CDR1 and CDR2 sequences are ENHRY and SYGVKD. CDR3 length: 13 amino acids. V lost 6 bases and J lost 3; bases outside the gene matches: 4. CDR3 amino acids: CAISGGDLYEQYF. In nucleotides, the CDR3 is TGTGCCATCAGCGGGGGGGATCTCTACGAGCAGTACTTC.

This clonotype was seen repeatedly, ten times or more. The chain employs TRBV9 and TRBJ2-1, with a tentative D call TRBD2 (6 bases). This CDR3 is built from 12 residues. Trimming stripped 3 bases from V and 9 bases from J, with 10 bases between. Germline CDR1 reads SGDLS; CDR2 reads YYNGEE. In nucleotides, the CDR3 is TGTGCCAGCAGCGGACCGCGGGGTGAGCAGTTCTTC. It codes for CASSGPRGEQFF.

The CDR3 nucleotides read TGCGCCAGCAGCTTGGCCTCTAGTAGCTACGAGCAGTACTTC. It translates to CASSLASSSYEQYF. The gene calls are TRBV5-1 and TRBJ2-7; D unresolved. The ends were cut back, 0 bases at V and 3 bases at J, with 10 bases in the middle. Germline V gene sequence: CDR1 SGHRS, CDR2 YFSETQ. The CDR3 has 14 amino acids.

The sample holds a few counts of this clonotype. This rearrangement joins TRBV15 to TRBJ2-1, with a weak D call TRBD2 (6 bases). The ends were cut back, 6 bases at V and 7 bases at J, with 16 bases in the middle. The CDR3 consists of 14 residues. Looked up from germline, CDR1 is LNHNV and CDR2 is YYDKDF (reference sequence). For the CDR3, the DNA is TGTGCCACCAGGCGGGACTGGTCTTGGAATGAGCAGTTCTTC. Protein: CATRRDWSWNEQFF.

The J gene is TRBJ2-5, the V gene TRBV2, with 8 bases lining up with TRBD2. The CDR3 contains 14 residues. The germline V gene has CDR1 SNHLY and CDR2 FYNNEI. Losses at the gene ends were 2 bases for V and 4 bases for J; bases not matched to a gene: 3. CDR3 coding DNA: TGTGCCAGCAGTGAACCGCGGGGGGTAGAGACCCAGTACTTC. Protein product: CASSEPRGVETQYF.

This clonotype was seen at least ten times. The V and J genes are TRBV9 and TRBJ2-3; D gene uncertain. CDR3 length: 14 residues. The V end was cut by 0 bases, the J end by 6 bases, with 11 bases between. Germline V gene data show CDR1 as SGDLS and CDR2 as YYNGEE. CDR3 residues: CASSVDVRRDTQYF. The CDR3 DNA sequence: TGTGCCAGCAGCGTAGATGTCCGTCGGGATACGCAGTATTTT.

In its sample, this clonotype was seen a few times. The rearrangement links TRBV19 to TRBJ2-7, with D perhaps TRBD2 (6 bases). The CDR3 consists of 14 residues. The V and J ends lost 6 bases and 2 bases respectively, with 14 bases between them. Germline loops: CDR1 LNHDA, CDR2 SQIVND (reference sequence). The CDR3 DNA is TGTGCCAGTAGACCTAACCGCGGGACCTACGAGCAGTACTTC. Its translation is CASRPNRGTYEQYF.

With respect to this clonotype: Relative to the germline gene, one junction end is altered; a read error may explain this. The chain combines TRBV13 with TRBJ2-2, with D unclear. Per the germline V gene, CDR1 is PRHDT and CDR2 is FYEKMQ (reference sequence). The CDR3 contains 14 residues. The CDR3, as DNA: TGTGTCAGCAGCTTAGGTCAGAACACCGGGGAGCTGTTTTTT. Translated, it gives CVSSLGQNTGELFF. The full variable domain, with the rest looked up from reference TRBV13 and TRBJ2-2, is AAGVIQSPRHLIKEKRETATLKCYPIPRHDTVYWYQQGPGQDPQFLISFYEKMQSDKGSIPDRFSAQQFSDYHSELNMSSLELGDSALYFCVSSLGQNTGELFFGEGSRLTVL.

The chain links TRBV18 to TRBJ1-2, with D tentatively TRBD1 (6 bases). The V end was cut by 5 bases, the J end by 0 bases, with 13 bases between. The germline V gene has CDR1 KGHSH and CDR2 LQKENI. The CDR3 runs 15 residues. The CDR3 DNA reads TGTGCCAGCTCAATCGCAGGGGCGGCTAACTATGGCTACACCTTC. It codes for CASSIAGAANYGYTF.

This clonotype showed up just once. The V gene is TRBV5-1, the J gene TRBJ2-1; a possible D gene is TRBD1 (6 bases). The V end lost 5 bases, the J end lost 6 bases, and 6 bases lay between the germline ends. The CDR3 consists of 11 residues. Germline-derived CDR1 and CDR2 are SGHRS and YFSETQ. This CDR3 reads CASRGGNEQFF. CDR3 in DNA: TGCGCCAGCAGAGGGGGCAATGAGCAGTTCTTC.

Points on this clonotype: This sequence may be a read error, since a much larger clone differs from it by one base. This is likely a read error, given that the CDR3 carries no conserved phenylalanine or tryptophan at its end. The CDR3 bases are TGTGCCAGTAGTAACCCGGGACTAGCGGGGGGGCCTTGGGAGACCCAGTACCTC. Translated, it gives CASSNPGLAGGPWETQYL. The chain is built from TRBV19 and TRBJ2-5, with 16 positions matching TRBD2. The J segment lost 5 bases and the V segment lost 4 bases, leaving 10 bases of the junction unmatched. Germline V gene lookup returns CDR1 LNHDA and CDR2 SQIVND (reference sequence). The CDR3 runs to 18 residues.

The rearrangement joins TRBV7-9 to TRBJ1-2, with TRBD1 matching 7 bases. This CDR3 has 14 residues. Germline lookup yields CDR1 SEHNR and CDR2 FQNEAQ (reference sequence). The junction had 7 bases not matched to a gene; V was cut back by 3 bases and J by 6 bases. In DNA form, the CDR3 reads TGTGCCAGCAGCTTGGGACAGAGGATGGATGGCTACACCTTC. Its protein product is CASSLGQRMDGYTF.

This clonotype was observed many times. The CDR3 protein is CASSIQGRFDNEQFF. The DNA for the CDR3 is TGTGCCAGTAGTATTCAGGGACGATTTGACAATGAGCAGTTCTTC. The chain carries TRBV19 and TRBJ2-1, with D possibly called TRBD1 or TRBD2 (5 bases each). The V and J ends lost 3 bases and 5 bases respectively, with 14 bases between them. Per the germline V gene, CDR1 is LNHDA and CDR2 is SQIVND (reference sequence). This CDR3 comprises 15 residues.

This clonotype has a count of ten or more. The chain uses TRBV6-2 or TRBV6-3 and TRBJ2-7, with TRBD2 matching over 7 bases. The CDR3 covers 15 residues. Germline V gives CDR1 MNHEY, CDR2 SVGEGT. The junction had 12 bases not matched to a gene; V was cut back by 8 bases and J by 2 bases. For the CDR3, the DNA is TGTGCCAGCTCCTACCCCGGGACTACCACCTACGAGCAGTACTTC. As protein: CASSYPGTTTYEQYF.

This sequence joins TRBV14 and TRBJ2-5; tentatively, D is TRBD1 or TRBD2 (5 bases each). The V end was cut by 4 bases, the J end by 9 bases, with 9 bases between. This CDR3 spans 11 amino acids. Germline CDR1 SGHDN, CDR2 FVKESK. The CDR3 protein is CASSPGTPQYF. The CDR3 DNA sequence: TGTGCCAGCAGCCCAGGGACCCCCCAGTACTTC.

The chain is built from TRBV7-2 and TRBJ2-5; no definite D call. This CDR3 comprises 14 residues. Trimming took off 4 bases at V and 5 bases at J, with 14 bases between the two ends. Germline V CDR1 and CDR2: SGHTA, FQGNSA. Written as DNA, the CDR3 is TGTGCCAGCAGCTCCCGCCGCGGCAGTGAGACCCAGTACTTC. It encodes CASSSRRGSETQYF.